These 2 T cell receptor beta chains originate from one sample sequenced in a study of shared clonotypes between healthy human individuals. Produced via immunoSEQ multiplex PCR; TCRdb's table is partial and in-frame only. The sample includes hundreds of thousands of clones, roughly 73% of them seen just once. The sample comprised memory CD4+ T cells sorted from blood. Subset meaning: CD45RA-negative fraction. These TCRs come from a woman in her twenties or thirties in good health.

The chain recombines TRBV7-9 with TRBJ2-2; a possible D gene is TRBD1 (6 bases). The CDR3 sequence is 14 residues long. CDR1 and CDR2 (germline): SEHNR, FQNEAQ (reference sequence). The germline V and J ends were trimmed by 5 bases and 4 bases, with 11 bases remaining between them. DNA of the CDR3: TGTGCCAGCAGCCTGGACAGTCGCACCGGGGAGCTGTTTTTT. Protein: CASSLDSRTGELFF.

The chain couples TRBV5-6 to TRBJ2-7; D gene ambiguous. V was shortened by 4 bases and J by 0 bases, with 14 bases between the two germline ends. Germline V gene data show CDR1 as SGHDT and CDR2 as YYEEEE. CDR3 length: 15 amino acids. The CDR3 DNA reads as TGTGCCAGCAGCCAGACTTCCAGGAGCTCCTACGAGCAGTACTTC. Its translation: CASSQTSRSSYEQYF.